This T cell receptor beta chain was captured by sequencing in a study of early T cells in non-severe SARS-CoV-2 infection. In the study overall: Bulk RNA isolated from unsorted whole blood underwent sequencing; chains were not paired.

The CDR3 is made up of 11 amino acids. General observations from the study: Matching results from VDJdb favored anti-spike CD8 responses, leaving private and CD4 specificities undetected.

Attachment of unique molecular identifiers was made to individual cDNA molecules. TCRdb itself ran the 5' RACE reads through MiXCR, one entry per CDR3 protein. The sample has 80,000 to 100,000 distinct CDR3 sequences; around 14% are singletons. In its sample, this clonotype was seen a few times. The antigen remains undetermined. V is TRBV12-2 and J is TRBJ2-1. TRBV12-2 is assigned pseudogene status. This sequence originates from an adult who was a healthcare worker with PCR-confirmed SARS-CoV-2 infection or an uninfected control (not recorded which). Sequencing used whole blood. The CDR3 protein is CASRSYNEQFF. The CDR3 nucleotides are TGTGCAAGTCGCTCCTACAATGAGCAGTTCTTC.